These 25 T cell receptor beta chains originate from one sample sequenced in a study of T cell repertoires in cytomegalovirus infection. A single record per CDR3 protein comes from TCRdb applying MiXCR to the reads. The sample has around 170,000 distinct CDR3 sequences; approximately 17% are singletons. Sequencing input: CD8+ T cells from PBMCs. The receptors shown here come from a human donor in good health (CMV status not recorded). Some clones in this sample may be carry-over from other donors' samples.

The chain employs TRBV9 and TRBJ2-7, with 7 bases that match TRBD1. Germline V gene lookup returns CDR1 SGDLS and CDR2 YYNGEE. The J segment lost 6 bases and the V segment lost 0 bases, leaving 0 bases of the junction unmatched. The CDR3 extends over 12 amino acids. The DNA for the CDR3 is TGTGCCAGCAGCGTAGGACAGGGCGAGCAGTACTTC. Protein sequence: CASSVGQGEQYF. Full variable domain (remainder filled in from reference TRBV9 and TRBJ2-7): DSGVTQTPKHLITATGQRVTLRCSPRSGDLSVYWYQQSLDQGLQFLIQYYNGEERAKGNILERFSAQQFPDLHSELNLSSLELGDSALYFCASSVGQGEQYFGPGTRLTVT.

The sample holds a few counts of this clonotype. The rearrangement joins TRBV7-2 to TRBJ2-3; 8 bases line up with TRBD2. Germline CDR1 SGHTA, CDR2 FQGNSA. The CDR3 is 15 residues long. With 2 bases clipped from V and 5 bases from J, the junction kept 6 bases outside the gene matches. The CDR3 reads CASSLSGRVLDTQYF. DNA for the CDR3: TGTGCCAGCAGCTTATCCGGGAGGGTGTTAGATACGCAGTATTTT.

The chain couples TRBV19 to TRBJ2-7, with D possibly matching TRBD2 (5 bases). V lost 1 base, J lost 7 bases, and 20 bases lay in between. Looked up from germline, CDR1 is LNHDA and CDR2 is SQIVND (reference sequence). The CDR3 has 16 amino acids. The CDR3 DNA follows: TGTGCCAGTAGTATAGTCCCTACTAGAGTCTCGGGGGAGCAGTACTTC. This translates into CASSIVPTRVSGEQYF. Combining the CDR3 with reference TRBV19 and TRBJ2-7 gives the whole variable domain DGGITQSPKYLFRKEGQNVTLSCEQNLNHDAMYWYRQDPGQGLRLIYYSQIVNDFQKGDIAEGYSVSREKKESFPLTVTSAQKNPTAFYLCASSIVPTRVSGEQYFGPGTRLTVT.

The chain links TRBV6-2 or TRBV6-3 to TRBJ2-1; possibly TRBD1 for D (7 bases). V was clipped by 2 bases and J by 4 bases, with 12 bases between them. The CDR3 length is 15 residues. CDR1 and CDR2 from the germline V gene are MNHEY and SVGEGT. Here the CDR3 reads CASSYMAGGYNEQFF. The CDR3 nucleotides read TGTGCCAGCAGTTACATGGCAGGGGGGTACAATGAGCAGTTCTTC.

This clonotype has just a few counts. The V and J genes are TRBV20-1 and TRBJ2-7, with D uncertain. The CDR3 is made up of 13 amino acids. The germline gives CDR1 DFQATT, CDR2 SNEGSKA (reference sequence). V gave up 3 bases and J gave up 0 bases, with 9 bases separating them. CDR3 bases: TGCAGTGCTAGGCGGCACGACTCCTACGAGCAGTACTTC. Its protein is CSARRHDSYEQYF.

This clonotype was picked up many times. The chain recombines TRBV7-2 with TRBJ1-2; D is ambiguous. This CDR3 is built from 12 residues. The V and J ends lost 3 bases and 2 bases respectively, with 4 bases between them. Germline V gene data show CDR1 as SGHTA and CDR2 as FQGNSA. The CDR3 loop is CASSLGNYGYTF. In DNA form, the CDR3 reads TGTGCCAGCAGCTTGGGGAACTATGGCTACACCTTC.

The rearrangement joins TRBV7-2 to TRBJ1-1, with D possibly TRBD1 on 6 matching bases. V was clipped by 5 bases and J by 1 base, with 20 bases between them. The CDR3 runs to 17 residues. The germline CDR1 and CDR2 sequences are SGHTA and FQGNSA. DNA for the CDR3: TGTGCCAGCAGCATCTTCTTACAGGGCCTTCGGAACACTGAAGCTTTCTTT. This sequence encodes CASSIFLQGLRNTEAFF.

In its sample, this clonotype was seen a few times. CDR3 sequence (DNA): TGTGCCAGCAGCAAACAGGGGGGCGCGGGTGAAGCTTTCTTT. It yields the protein CASSKQGGAGEAFF. The chain recombines TRBV7-9 with TRBJ1-1, with 8 bases fitting TRBD1. The CDR3 is made up of 14 amino acids. Germline assignment: CDR1 SEHNR and CDR2 FQNEAQ (reference sequence). Unmatched junction bases numbered 9, after V lost 5 bases and J lost 7 bases.

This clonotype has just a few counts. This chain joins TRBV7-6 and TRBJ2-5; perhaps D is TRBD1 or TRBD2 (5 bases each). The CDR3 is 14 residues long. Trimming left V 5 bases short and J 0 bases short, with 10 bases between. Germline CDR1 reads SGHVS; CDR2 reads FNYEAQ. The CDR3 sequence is CASSREGYQETQYF. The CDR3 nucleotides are TGTGCCAGCAGCCGAGAGGGGTACCAAGAGACCCAGTACTTC. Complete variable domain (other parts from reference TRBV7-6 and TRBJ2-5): GAGVSQSPRYKVTKRGQDVALRCDPISGHVSLYWYRQALGQGPEFLTYFNYEAQQDKSGLPNDRFSAERPEGSISTLTIQRTEQRDSAMYRCASSREGYQETQYFGPGTRLLVL.

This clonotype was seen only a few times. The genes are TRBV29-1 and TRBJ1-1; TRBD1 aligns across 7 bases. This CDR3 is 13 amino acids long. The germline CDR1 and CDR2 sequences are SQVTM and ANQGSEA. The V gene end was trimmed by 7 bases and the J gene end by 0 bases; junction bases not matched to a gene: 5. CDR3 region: CSAGTAMNTEAFF. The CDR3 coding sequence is TGCAGCGCCGGGACAGCAATGAACACTGAAGCTTTCTTT.

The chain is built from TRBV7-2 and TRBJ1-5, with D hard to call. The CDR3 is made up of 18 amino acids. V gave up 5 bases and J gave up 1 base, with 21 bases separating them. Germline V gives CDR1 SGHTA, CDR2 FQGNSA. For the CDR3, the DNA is TGTGCCAGCAGCGCAAAGAAGACCGGGCCAAGGAGCAATCAGCCCCAGCATTTT. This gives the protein CASSAKKTGPRSNQPQHF.

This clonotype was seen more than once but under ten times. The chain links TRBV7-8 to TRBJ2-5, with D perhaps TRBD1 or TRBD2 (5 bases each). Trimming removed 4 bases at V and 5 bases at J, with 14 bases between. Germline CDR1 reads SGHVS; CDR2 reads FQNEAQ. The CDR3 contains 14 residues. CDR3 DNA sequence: TGTGCCAGCAGCTATGGGACCCTAGGGGAGACCCAGTACTTC. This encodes CASSYGTLGETQYF.

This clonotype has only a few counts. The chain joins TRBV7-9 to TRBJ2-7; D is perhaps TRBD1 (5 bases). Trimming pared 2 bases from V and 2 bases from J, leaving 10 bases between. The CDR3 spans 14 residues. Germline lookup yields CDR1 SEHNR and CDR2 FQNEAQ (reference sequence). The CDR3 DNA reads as TGTGCCAGCAGCTTAAATCAGGGAACCTACGAGCAGTACTTC. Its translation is CASSLNQGTYEQYF.

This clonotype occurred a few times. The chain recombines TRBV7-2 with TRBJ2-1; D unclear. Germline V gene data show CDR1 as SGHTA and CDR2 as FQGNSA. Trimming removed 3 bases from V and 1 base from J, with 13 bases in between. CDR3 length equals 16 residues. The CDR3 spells CASSLPGPDSYNEQFF. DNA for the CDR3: TGTGCCAGCAGCTTGCCGGGCCCCGATTCCTACAATGAGCAGTTCTTC. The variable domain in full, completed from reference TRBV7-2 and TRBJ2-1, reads GAGVSQSPSNKVTEKGKDVELRCDPISGHTALYWYRQSLGQGLEFLIYFQGNSAPDKSGLPSDRFSAERTGGSVSTLTIQRTQQEDSAVYLCASSLPGPDSYNEQFFGPGTRLTVL.

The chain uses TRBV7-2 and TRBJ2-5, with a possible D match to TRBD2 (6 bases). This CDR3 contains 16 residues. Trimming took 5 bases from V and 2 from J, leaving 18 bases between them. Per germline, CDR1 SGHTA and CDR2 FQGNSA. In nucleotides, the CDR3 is TGTGCCAGCAGCACCCGGACGGTGCGGGGTCAAGAGACCCAGTACTTC. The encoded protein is CASSTRTVRGQETQYF.

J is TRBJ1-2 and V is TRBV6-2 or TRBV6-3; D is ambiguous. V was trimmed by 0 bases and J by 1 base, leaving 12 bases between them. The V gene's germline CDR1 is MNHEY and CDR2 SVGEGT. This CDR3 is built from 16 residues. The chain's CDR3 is CASSYSEAAFNYGYTF. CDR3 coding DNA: TGTGCCAGCAGTTACTCGGAGGCAGCGTTTAACTATGGCTACACCTTC.

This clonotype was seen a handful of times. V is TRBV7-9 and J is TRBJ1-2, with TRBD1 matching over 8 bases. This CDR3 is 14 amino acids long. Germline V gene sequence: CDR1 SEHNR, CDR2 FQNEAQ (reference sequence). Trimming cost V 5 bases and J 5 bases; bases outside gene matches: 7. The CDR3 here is CASSVQGAGYGYTF. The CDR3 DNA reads TGTGCCAGCAGCGTCCAGGGGGCAGGGTATGGCTACACCTTC.

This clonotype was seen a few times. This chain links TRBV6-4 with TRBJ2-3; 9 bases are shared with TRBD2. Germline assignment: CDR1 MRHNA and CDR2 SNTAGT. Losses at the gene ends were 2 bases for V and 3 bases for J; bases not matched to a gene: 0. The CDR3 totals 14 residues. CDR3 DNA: TGTGCCAGCAGTGACAGCGGGGGGACAGATACGCAGTATTTT. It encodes CASSDSGGTDTQYF.

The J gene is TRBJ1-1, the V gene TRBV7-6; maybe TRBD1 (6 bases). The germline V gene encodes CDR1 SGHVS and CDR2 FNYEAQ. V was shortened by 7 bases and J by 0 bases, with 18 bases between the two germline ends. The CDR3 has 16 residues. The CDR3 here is CASTLGTQGMNTEAFF. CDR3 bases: TGTGCCAGCACTCTCGGGACTCAGGGGATGAACACTGAAGCTTTCTTT.

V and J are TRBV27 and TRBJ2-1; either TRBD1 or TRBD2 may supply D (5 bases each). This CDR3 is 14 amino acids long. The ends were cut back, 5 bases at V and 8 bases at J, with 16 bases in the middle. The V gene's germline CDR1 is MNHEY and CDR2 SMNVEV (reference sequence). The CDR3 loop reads CASSLAPMGHEQFF. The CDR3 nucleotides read TGTGCCAGCAGTCTCGCACCGATGGGACATGAGCAGTTCTTC.

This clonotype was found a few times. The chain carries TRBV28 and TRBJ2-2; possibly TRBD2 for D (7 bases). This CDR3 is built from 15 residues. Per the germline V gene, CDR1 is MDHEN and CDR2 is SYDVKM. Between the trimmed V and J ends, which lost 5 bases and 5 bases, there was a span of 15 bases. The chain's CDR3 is CASSLGGAGTGELFF. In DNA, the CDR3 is TGTGCCAGCAGTCTTGGGGGGGCCGGGACCGGGGAGCTGTTTTTT.

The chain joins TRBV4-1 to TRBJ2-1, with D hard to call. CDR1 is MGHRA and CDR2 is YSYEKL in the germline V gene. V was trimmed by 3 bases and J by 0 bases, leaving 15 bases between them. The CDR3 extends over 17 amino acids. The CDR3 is CASSQRPFQSSYNEQFF. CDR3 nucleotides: TGCGCCAGCAGCCAGCGCCCCTTCCAAAGCTCCTACAATGAGCAGTTCTTC.

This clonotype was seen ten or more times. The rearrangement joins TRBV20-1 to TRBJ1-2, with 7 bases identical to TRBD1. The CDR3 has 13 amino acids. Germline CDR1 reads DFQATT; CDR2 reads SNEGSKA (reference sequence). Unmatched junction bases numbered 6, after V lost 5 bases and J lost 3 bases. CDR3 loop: CSASTGTDYGYTF. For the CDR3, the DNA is TGCAGTGCTTCAACCGGGACAGACTATGGCTACACCTTC.

The CDR3, as DNA: TGTGCCAGCAGTTTAAGTGGGCTACGCTACGAGCAGTACTTC. Amino acid sequence: CASSLSGLRYEQYF. The J gene is TRBJ2-7, the V gene TRBV28; D gene ambiguous. Deletions cut 2 bases from V and 3 bases from J, with 11 bases between. The germline CDR1 and CDR2 sequences are MDHEN and SYDVKM. The CDR3 is 14 residues long.

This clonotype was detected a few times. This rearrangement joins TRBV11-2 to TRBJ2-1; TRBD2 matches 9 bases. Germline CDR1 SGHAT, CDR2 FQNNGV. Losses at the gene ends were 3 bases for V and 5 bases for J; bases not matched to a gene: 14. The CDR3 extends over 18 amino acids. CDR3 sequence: CASSFRVAGAKRDNEQFF. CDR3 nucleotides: TGTGCCAGCAGCTTTAGGGTAGCGGGAGCCAAACGGGACAATGAGCAGTTCTTC.